The rows below give T cell receptor beta chains drawn from one sample of a study of blood T cells in healthy people across ages. Each CDR3 protein is one row after TCRdb ran MiXCR on the 5' RACE reads. This table holds 750,000 to 950,000 distinct CDR3 sequences, about 29% found once. This sample was shared with a second study, whose subject was T cells of mothers and their children.

Sample: blood. The origin of the receptors is a woman in her thirties or forties in good health. Both conserved end residues are part of each CDR3. A D gene is named only where the DNA matches it firmly. Size values are once, few and many counts, or a class for expanded clones, and some rows have none.

len	d_gene	abundance	v_gene	j_gene	CDR3aa	CDR3nt
11	.	many	TRBV28	TRBJ2-1	CASTGYNEQFF	TGTGCCAGCACCGGCTACAATGAGCAGTTCTTC
12	TRBD1	many	TRBV10-3	TRBJ2-7	CAIRGQEDEQYF	TGTGCCATCAGGGGACAGGAAGACGAGCAGTACTTC
13	.	few	TRBV4-3	TRBJ2-1	CASSQEANNEQFF	TGCGCCAGCAGCCAAGAAGCTAACAATGAGCAGTTCTTC
17	TRBD2	few	TRBV5-1	TRBJ2-3	CASSLGPWTSGADTQYF	TGCGCCAGCAGCTTGGGCCCGTGGACTAGCGGTGCAGATACGCAGTATTTT
15	.	.	TRBV11-2	TRBJ2-1	CASSLGPGSYNERFF	TGTGCCAGCAGCTTAGGGCCGGGGTCCTACAATGAGCGGTTCTTC
13	TRBD1	many	TRBV27	TRBJ2-7	CASTPTGAVEQYF	TGTGCCAGCACCCCGACAGGGGCTGTCGAGCAGTACTTC
16	TRBD1	.	TRBV27	TRBJ1-1	CASNEGTGTLNTEAFF	TGTGCCAGCAACGAAGGGACAGGGACCTTGAACACTGAAGCTTTCTTT
15	.	many	TRBV10-3	TRBJ2-7	CAISEPQGVGYEQYF	TGTGCCATCAGTGAGCCACAGGGTGTAGGCTACGAGCAGTACTTC
12	.	few	TRBV11-3	TRBJ1-4	CASSGLDEKLFF	TGTGCCAGCAGCGGTCTAGATGAAAAACTGTTTTTT
16	TRBD2	.	TRBV9	TRBJ2-3	CASSVVVGGGTDTQYF	TGTGCCAGCAGCGTAGTAGTCGGGGGGGGCACAGATACGCAGTATTTT
14	.	.	TRBV2	TRBJ1-5	CASRGGSLNQPQHF	TGTGCCAGCAGGGGCGGCAGTCTAAATCAGCCCCAGCATTTT
14	.	.	TRBV29-1	TRBJ1-2	CSVTTPLANYGYTF	TGCAGCGTTACCACACCACTAGCTAACTATGGCTACACCTTC
15	.	.	TRBV5-5	TRBJ2-7	CASSLMMLSHNEQYF	TGTGCCAGCAGCTTGATGATGCTTAGTCATAACGAGCAGTACTTC
15	TRBD2	.	TRBV20-1	TRBJ2-3	CSARSGSSGRDTQYF	TGCAGTGCTAGAAGCGGGTCTAGCGGGAGGGATACGCAGTATTTT
12	.	.	TRBV6-6	TRBJ2-7	CASTGQFYEQYF	TGTGCCAGCACCGGACAGTTCTACGAGCAGTACTTC
14	TRBD1	.	TRBV27	TRBJ2-7	CASSGGQGADEQYF	TGTGCCAGCAGTGGGGGACAGGGGGCCGACGAGCAGTACTTC
12	.	.	TRBV6-1	TRBJ2-7	CASGVTGGEQYF	TGTGCCAGCGGGGTGACGGGCGGCGAGCAGTACTTC
12	.	.	TRBV29-1	TRBJ2-2	CSVGSNTGELFF	TGCAGCGTGGGGTCAAACACCGGGGAGCTGTTTTTT
14	TRBD2	once	TRBV2	TRBJ2-5	CASRASGGYNEQYF	TGTGCCAGCAGAGCCAGCGGGGGATACAATGAGCAGTACTTC
13	.	.	TRBV18	TRBJ1-6	CASSPTMDLPLHF	TGTGCCAGCTCACCAACCATGGATCTGCCCCTCCACTTT
15	.	few	TRBV11-2	TRBJ1-1	CASSLLRQTNTEAFF	TGTGCCAGCAGCTTATTAAGACAGACGAACACTGAAGCTTTCTTT
14	.	.	TRBV9	TRBJ2-1	CASSVVGLDDEQFF	TGTGCCAGCAGCGTAGTGGGCCTTGACGATGAGCAGTTCTTC
13	.	.	TRBV29-1	TRBJ1-1	CSVEGPPSPEAFF	TGCAGCGTTGAGGGTCCTCCTAGCCCTGAAGCTTTCTTT
15	.	.	TRBV27	TRBJ2-1	CASRTGRSAYNEQFF	TGTGCCAGCAGGACAGGAAGAAGTGCCTACAATGAGCAGTTCTTC
16	TRBD2	.	TRBV11-1	TRBJ2-1	CAGSLIPAGALNEQFF	TGTGCCGGCAGCTTAATTCCAGCGGGGGCCTTAAATGAGCAGTTCTTC
14	TRBD1	few	TRBV28	TRBJ1-2	CASSSGGQSYGYTF	TGTGCCAGCAGTTCAGGGGGACAGAGCTATGGCTACACCTTC
14	.	.	TRBV5-1	TRBJ2-5	CASSLMDRQETQYF	TGCGCCAGCAGCTTGATGGATAGGCAAGAGACCCAGTACTTC
13	.	many	TRBV18	TRBJ2-5	CASSHGRQETQYF	TGTGCCAGCTCACATGGGAGACAAGAGACCCAGTACTTC
11	.	.	TRBV28	TRBJ2-7	CASSWKYEQYF	TGTGCCAGCAGCTGGAAGTACGAGCAGTACTTC
16	.	few	TRBV7-2	TRBJ2-2	CASSRDKTSFAGELFF	TGTGCCAGCAGCCGCGATAAAACTAGCTTCGCCGGGGAGCTGTTTTTT
17	TRBD2	.	TRBV5-4	TRBJ2-3	CASSQRTRLLRPDTQYF	TGTGCCAGCAGCCAGAGGACTAGGTTGCTGCGACCAGATACGCAGTATTTT
17	TRBD2	few	TRBV3-1	TRBJ2-1	CASSPGTSGGMYGEQFF	TGTGCCAGCAGCCCCGGGACTAGCGGGGGGATGTACGGTGAGCAGTTCTTC
12	.	few	TRBV6-2/TRBV6-3	TRBJ2-5	CASSYTEETQYF	TGTGCCAGCAGTTACACCGAAGAGACCCAGTACTTC
17	.	few	TRBV3-1	TRBJ2-3	CASSQDYWQGGTDTQYF	TGTGCCAGCAGCCAAGATTACTGGCAGGGGGGAACAGATACGCAGTATTTT
16	.	.	TRBV11-1	TRBJ1-1	CASSSRPPVMNTEAFF	TGTGCCAGCAGCTCCCGCCCCCCGGTAATGAACACTGAAGCTTTCTTT
14	.	many	TRBV5-1	TRBJ2-7	CASSLEPGRGEQYF	TGCGCCAGCAGCTTGGAACCGGGACGCGGCGAGCAGTACTTC
15	.	few	TRBV28	TRBJ2-1	CASSPRGSGNNEQFF	TGTGCCAGCAGTCCTCGCGGGTCAGGAAACAATGAGCAGTTCTTC
14	.	many	TRBV2	TRBJ2-7	CASSEGEDSYEQYF	TGTGCCAGCAGTGAAGGCGAGGACTCCTACGAGCAGTACTTC
14	.	few	TRBV12-3/TRBV12-4	TRBJ2-7	CASSPGRNSYEQYF	TGTGCCAGCAGTCCAGGTCGAAACTCCTACGAGCAGTACTTC
16	.	.	TRBV24-1	TRBJ2-5	CATSDPRDSITETQYF	TGTGCCACCAGTGATCCCAGGGACTCCATAACAGAGACCCAGTACTTC
15	TRBD2	.	TRBV5-1	TRBJ2-3	CASRPSGGDTDTQYF	TGCGCCAGCCGCCCTAGCGGGGGGGACACAGATACGCAGTATTTT
13	.	many	TRBV9	TRBJ2-7	CASSVDYRTEQYF	TGTGCCAGCAGCGTAGATTACAGGACCGAGCAGTACTTC
11	.	many	TRBV12-3/TRBV12-4	TRBJ1-4	CASSLGEKLFF	TGTGCCAGCAGCTTAGGGGAAAAACTGTTTTTT
13	.	.	TRBV14	TRBJ2-7	CASARDGYYEQYF	TGTGCCAGCGCGAGGGACGGGTACTACGAGCAGTACTTC
17	TRBD2	few	TRBV7-2	TRBJ2-4	CASSPLVTSGGLNIQYF	TGTGCCAGCAGCCCTTTAGTCACTAGCGGGGGTCTAAACATTCAGTACTTC
14	.	.	TRBV2	TRBJ2-3	CASLLDTDTDTQYF	TGTGCCAGCCTATTGGACACTGACACAGATACGCAGTATTTT
20	.	many	TRBV4-1	TRBJ2-7	CASSQGGPTKSRGPTYEQYF	TGCGCCAGCAGCCAAGGGGGCCCCACAAAGTCCCGGGGGCCGACTTACGAGCAGTACTTC
15	.	.	TRBV19	TRBJ2-1	CASSIGGGPGYEQFF	TGTGCCAGTAGTATAGGGGGGGGGCCTGGGTATGAGCAGTTCTTC
13	.	few	TRBV12-3/TRBV12-4	TRBJ2-3	CASGVGFTDTQYF	TGTGCCAGCGGGGTAGGATTCACAGATACGCAGTATTTT
20	.	few	TRBV28	TRBJ2-7	CASSTMGDTGGRPSSYEQYF	TGTGCCAGCAGTACCATGGGGGACACTGGAGGAAGACCAAGCTCCTACGAGCAGTACTTC